This T cell receptor beta chain originates from a study of blood T cell repertoires in COVID-19. In the study overall: From T cells, B-cell-depleted T cells, or PBMCs came the material, which was cDNA or gDNA.

The CDR3 sequence is 12 residues long. V dropped 1 base and J dropped 9 bases, with 8 bases sitting between them. Germline loops: CDR1 SGHTS, CDR2 YDEGEE. Study processing details: Counts of nucleated cells, estimated from reference gene primer amplification, were obtained. The table came from immunoSEQ multiplex PCR; TCRdb's copy has only in-frame clones and leaves some out. The DNA was the basis for D and trimming; V, J and clone size are from that table. This sample carries almost 200,000 clones, 86% of them seen once, and the ten largest clones take 0.65% to 0.95%. The TCR sequence derives from an older woman with acute or convalescent COVID-19. Material for sequencing was peripheral blood. This rearrangement joins TRBV5-8 to TRBJ1-5, with D hard to call. CDR3 sequence: CASSLRGLPQHF. The CDR3 DNA reads as TGTGCCAGCAGCTTGCGAGGATTGCCCCAGCATTTT.